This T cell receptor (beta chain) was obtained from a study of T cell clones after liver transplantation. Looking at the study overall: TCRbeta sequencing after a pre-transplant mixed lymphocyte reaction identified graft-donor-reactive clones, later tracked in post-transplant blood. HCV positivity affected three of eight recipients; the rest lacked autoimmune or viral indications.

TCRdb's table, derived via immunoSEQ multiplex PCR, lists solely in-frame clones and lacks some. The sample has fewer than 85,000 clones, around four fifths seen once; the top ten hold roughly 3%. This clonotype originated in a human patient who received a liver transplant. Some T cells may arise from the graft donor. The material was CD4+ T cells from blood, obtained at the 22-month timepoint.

The CDR3 coding sequence is TGTGCCAGTAGTAGTCTGCCTAGCGCTATCTACGAGCAGTACTTC. Translating it yields CASSSLPSAIYEQYF. V gene TRBV19 combines with J gene TRBJ2-7; TRBD2 is a possible D gene (6 bases). This CDR3 is 15 amino acids long. In germline, CDR1 is LNHDA, CDR2 SQIVND (reference sequence). Deletions cut 4 bases from V and 3 bases from J, with 16 bases between.